This passage covers 9 T cell receptor beta chains from one sample sequenced in a study of tumor-infiltrating lymphocytes in primary liver carcinoma. A primer matching the constant region was used to make TCR beta cDNA from 500 to 650 ng of total RNA. Three rounds of nested multiplex PCR with slightly modified ARM-PCR produced TCR beta libraries. TRBV1-TRBV30 forward primers and a C-beta reverse primer were used in the first two PCR rounds, which each ran for 9 to 10 cycles. Using its own MiXCR run on the multiplex PCR reads, TCRdb lists one record per CDR3 protein. The sample shows hundreds of thousands of distinct CDR3 sequences, around three fifths of them seen only once. The researchers obtained blood RNA from unsorted whole blood and also extracted germline DNA. Sample: peripheral blood. The receptors were sampled from a woman in her twenties or thirties with primary liver carcinoma and hepatitis B virus infection.

A remark on this clonotype: Mismatch with germline at one junction end may stem from a read error. This sequence joins TRBV14 and TRBJ1-2, with no clear D. CDR1 SGHDN and CDR2 FVKESK come from the germline V gene. The CDR3 extends over 15 amino acids. CDR3 coding DNA: TGTACCAGCAGCCAAGGTGGGATGCCTAACTATGGCTACACCTTC. It encodes CTSSQGGMPNYGYTF. The full variable domain, with the rest looked up from reference TRBV14 and TRBJ1-2, is EAGVTQFPSHSVIEKGQTVTLRCDPISGHDNLYWYRRVMGKEIKFLLHFVKESKQDESGMPNNRFLAERTGGTYSTLKVQPAELEDSGVYFCTSSQGGMPNYGYTFGSGTRLTVV.

This chain connects TRBV6-1 to TRBJ1-4; D is unclear. Per the germline V gene, CDR1 is MNHNS and CDR2 is SASEGT. The CDR3 is 14 amino acids. The CDR3 DNA is TGTGTCACGGACGAAGAGCTTCGTGGTGAAAAACTGTTTTTT. It yields the protein CVTDEELRGEKLFF.

On this clonotype itself: One end of the junction is discordant with germline, which a read error may explain. V usage is TRBV13 and J usage is TRBJ1-1; maybe TRBD1 (6 bases). The CDR3 runs to 17 residues. The germline V gene has CDR1 PRHDT and CDR2 FYEKMQ (reference sequence). As DNA, the CDR3 is TGTGCCAGCAGTTTAGGAGGGTTTGGTACTGGGGGCACTGAAGCCTTCTTT. Protein sequence: CASSLGGFGTGGTEAFF.

Comments on this clonotype: Likely a read error: the CDR3 ends without its conserved phenylalanine or tryptophan. The chain employs TRBV29-1 and TRBJ2-5, with D maybe TRBD2 (5 bases). Germline CDR1 reads SQVTM; CDR2 reads ANQGSEA. The CDR3 contains 13 residues. CDR3 bases: TGCAACGCTGGGCCGGGAAGCAGGGAGACCCAGTACTTA. Translating gives CNAGPGSRETQYL.

The table lists this clonotype with a count of one. The chain is built from TRBV6-5 and TRBJ2-3, with D unresolved. The V end was cut by 4 bases, the J end by 3 bases, with 11 bases between. The germline V gene has CDR1 MNHEY and CDR2 SVGAGI. The CDR3 has 14 residues. In nucleotides, the CDR3 is TGTGCCAGCAGTTTCCCGACACGTACAGATACGCAGTATTTT. Translation gives CASSFPTRTDTQYF.

The V gene is TRBV4-2, the J gene TRBJ2-1; no clear D gene. CDR1 and CDR2 (germline): LGHNA, YNFKEQ. Trimming took 2 bases from V and 0 from J, leaving 11 bases between them. There are 16 residues in the CDR3. CDR3 sequence: CASSQTFSNSYNEQFF. CDR3 bases: TGTGCCAGCAGCCAAACTTTCTCTAACTCCTACAATGAGCAGTTCTTC.

A few counts support this clonotype. Since a much larger clone is just one base distant, this may be a read error. The chain carries TRBV11-3 and TRBJ2-7, with D hard to call. Germline values: CDR1 SGHNT, CDR2 YENEEA. The length of the CDR3 is 13 residues. V was shortened by 3 bases and J by 4 bases, with 10 bases between the two germline ends. As DNA, the CDR3 is TGTGCCAGCAGCTTCATTATCGGTTACGAGCAGTACTTC. This sequence encodes CASSFIIGYEQYF.

This clonotype occurred a few times. V usage is TRBV5-4 and J usage is TRBJ2-2, with D possibly being TRBD1 (5 bases). Germline CDR1 is SGHNT and CDR2 is YYREEE (reference sequence). The CDR3 is 16 amino acids. V was shortened by 2 bases and J by 2 bases, with 13 bases between the two germline ends. The CDR3 region has the DNA TGTGCCAGCAGCTTACGACAGATTGGCAACACCGGGGAGCTGTTTTTT. Its translation: CASSLRQIGNTGELFF.

As regards this clonotype: The junction and the germline gene differ at one end; a read error may be behind it. This chain joins TRBV6-5 and TRBJ2-3; 8 positions agree with TRBD2. In germline, CDR1 is MNHEY, CDR2 SVGAGI. The CDR3 sequence is 13 residues long. In DNA, the CDR3 is TGTGCCTGCAGCGACCTAGCGGGAGATACGCAGTATTTT. This gives the protein CACSDLAGDTQYF.